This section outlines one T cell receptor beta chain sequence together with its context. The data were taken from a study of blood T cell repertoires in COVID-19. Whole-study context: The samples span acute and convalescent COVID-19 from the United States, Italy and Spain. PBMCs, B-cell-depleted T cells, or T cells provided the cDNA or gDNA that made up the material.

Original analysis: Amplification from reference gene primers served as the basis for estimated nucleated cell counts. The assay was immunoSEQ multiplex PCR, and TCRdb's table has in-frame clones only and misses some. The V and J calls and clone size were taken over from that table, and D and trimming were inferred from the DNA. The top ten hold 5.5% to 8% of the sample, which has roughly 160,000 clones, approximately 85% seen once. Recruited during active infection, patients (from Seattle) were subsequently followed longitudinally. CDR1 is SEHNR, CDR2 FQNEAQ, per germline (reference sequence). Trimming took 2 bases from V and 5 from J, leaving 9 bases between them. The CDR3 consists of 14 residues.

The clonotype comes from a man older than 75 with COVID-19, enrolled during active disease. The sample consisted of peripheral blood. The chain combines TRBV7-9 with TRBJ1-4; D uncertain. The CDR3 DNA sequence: TGTGCCAGCAGCTTAACGACGGGGAATGAAAAACTGTTTTTT. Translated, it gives CASSLTTGNEKLFF.